These 22 T cell receptor beta chains share one sample of origin, sequenced in a study of control samples from healthy donors and cancer patients. TCRdb's table, derived via immunoSEQ multiplex PCR, lists solely in-frame clones and lacks some. In the table there are around 72,000 clones, approximately 88% of which are singletons. The sequenced sample consisted of blood. The receptors shown here come from a man between 50 and 59 years old in good health.

The J gene is TRBJ2-3, the V gene TRBV7-9, with 8 bases aligning to TRBD1. V lost 4 bases, J lost 3 bases, and 6 bases stayed unmatched. CDR3 length: 15 residues. Germline CDR1 and CDR2: SEHNR and FQNEAQ (reference sequence). As DNA, the CDR3 is TGTGCCAGCAGCTGGATGACAGGGGTAACAGATACGCAGTATTTT. Translated, it gives CASSWMTGVTDTQYF.

The V gene is TRBV18, the J gene TRBJ1-5; 9 bases agree with TRBD1. The V gene's germline CDR1 is KGHSH and CDR2 LQKENI. V shed 6 bases and J 7 bases; nucleotides not matched to a gene: 31. The CDR3 sequence is 22 residues long. For the CDR3, the DNA is TGTGCCAGCTCGCCCCTGGCGTTTTTCCGGGACAGGGATTCCCCGAGGAGGCAGCCCCAGCATTTT. It is translated as CASSPLAFFRDRDSPRRQPQHF.

The chain carries TRBV6-2 or TRBV6-3 and TRBJ1-5, with 11 positions matching TRBD1. V dropped 6 bases and J dropped 6; count of bases not matched to a gene: 10. The V gene's germline CDR1 is MNHEY and CDR2 SVGEGT. This CDR3 spans 16 amino acids. This chain's CDR3 is CASSPPGQGAFQPQHF. The CDR3 region has the DNA TGTGCCAGCAGCCCACCTGGACAGGGGGCTTTTCAGCCCCAGCATTTT.

The chain has TRBV11-2 and TRBJ2-1, with D perhaps TRBD1 or TRBD2 (5 bases each). The CDR3 has 16 amino acids. CDR1 is SGHAT and CDR2 is FQNNGV in the germline V gene. The V gene lost 5 bases and the J gene lost 2 bases, with 16 bases spanning the gap. In nucleotides, the CDR3 is TGTGCCAGCAGCCTTCACAGGACTTCACCCTACAATGAGCAGTTCTTC. Its translation is CASSLHRTSPYNEQFF.

V and J are TRBV10-2 and TRBJ2-7, with 7 bases matching TRBD1. V gave up 4 bases and J gave up 4 bases; unmatched junction bases: 4. The germline CDR1 and CDR2 sequences are WSHSY and SAAADI. The CDR3 runs to 13 residues. The chain's CDR3 is CASSATGDYEQYF. The CDR3 DNA reads TGCGCCAGCAGTGCTACAGGGGATTACGAGCAGTACTTC.

This rearrangement joins TRBV9 to TRBJ2-7, with 14 bases matching TRBD2. Germline V gives CDR1 SGDLS, CDR2 YYNGEE. Unmatched junction bases numbered 7, after V lost 3 bases and J lost 8 bases. This CDR3 is built from 15 residues. In DNA form, the CDR3 reads TGTGCCAGCAGCGCGGGGACTAGCGGGAGTATACAGCAGTACTTC. It codes for CASSAGTSGSIQQYF.

The genes are TRBV28 and TRBJ2-1; the match to TRBD2 covers 8 bases. The V and J ends lost 5 bases and 0 bases, in that order; junction bases with no gene match: 6. Per the germline V gene, CDR1 is MDHEN and CDR2 is SYDVKM. The CDR3 consists of 16 residues. The CDR3 bases are TGTGCCAGCAGTCTACTAGCGGTTATCTCCTACAATGAGCAGTTCTTC. Residues: CASSLLAVISYNEQFF.

The gene calls are TRBV18 and TRBJ1-2; D is unresolved. Trimming cost V 2 bases and J 1 base, with 14 bases left between them. The CDR3 spans 16 residues. Germline CDR1 is KGHSH and CDR2 is LQKENI. CDR3 protein: CASSPTDGVLNYGYTF. For the CDR3, the DNA is TGTGCCAGCTCACCAACCGACGGGGTCCTTAACTATGGCTACACCTTC.

V usage is TRBV9 and J usage is TRBJ2-2; D is uncertain. CDR1 and CDR2 (germline): SGDLS, YYNGEE. Trimming removed 2 bases from V and 6 bases from J, with 11 bases in between. This CDR3 region has 14 residues. CDR3 in amino acids: CASSVTFYPGELFF. CDR3 nucleotide sequence: TGTGCCAGCAGCGTGACATTTTACCCCGGGGAGCTGTTTTTT. Based on the CDR3 plus reference TRBV9 and TRBJ2-2, the full variable domain is DSGVTQTPKHLITATGQRVTLRCSPRSGDLSVYWYQQSLDQGLQFLIQYYNGEERAKGNILERFSAQQFPDLHSELNLSSLELGDSALYFCASSVTFYPGELFFGEGSRLTVL.

The chain is built from TRBV6-5 and TRBJ1-1, with no clear D. Trimming removed 7 bases from V and 1 base from J, with 10 bases in between. Germline V CDR1 and CDR2: MNHEY, SVGAGI. There are 13 residues in the CDR3. This CDR3 reads CASNLQKNTEAFF. The CDR3 region has the DNA TGTGCCAGCAATTTACAGAAGAACACTGAAGCTTTCTTT.

This chain joins TRBV30 and TRBJ2-7, with 9 positions matching TRBD1. CDR3 length: 13 residues. CDR1 and CDR2 from the germline V gene are GTSNPN and SVGIG (reference sequence). Trimming cost V 5 bases and J 2 bases; bases outside gene matches: 4. The CDR3 is CAWGQGNTYEQYF. Written as DNA, the CDR3 is TGTGCCTGGGGACAGGGGAACACCTACGAGCAGTACTTC.

This rearrangement joins TRBV11-2 to TRBJ1-1; D gene ambiguous. The ends were cut back, 4 bases at V and 3 bases at J, with 12 bases in the middle. Germline CDR1 reads SGHAT; CDR2 reads FQNNGV. CDR3 length equals 14 residues. The CDR3 nucleotides read TGTGCCAGCAGCTCAATGACTGTATACACTGAAGCTTTCTTT. Translated: CASSSMTVYTEAFF.

The V call is TRBV25-1, the J call TRBJ2-7; 9 bases align to TRBD1. J gave up 5 bases and V 7 bases, and 6 bases lay outside the gene matches. This CDR3 spans 13 amino acids. Per the germline V gene, CDR1 is MGHDK and CDR2 is SYGVNS. CDR3: CASTGTGYHEQYF. The CDR3 DNA is TGTGCCAGCACCGGGACAGGGTACCACGAGCAGTACTTC.

The gene calls are TRBV7-2 and TRBJ2-7; 9 bases agree with TRBD1. The germline V gene has CDR1 SGHTA and CDR2 FQGNSA. Losses at the gene ends were 5 bases for V and 2 bases for J; bases not matched to a gene: 7. The CDR3 extends over 15 amino acids. The DNA for the CDR3 is TGTGCCAGCAGCCCGGAAGGACAGGGGCCCTACGAGCAGTACTTC. It is translated as CASSPEGQGPYEQYF. Full variable domain (rest looked up from reference TRBV7-2 and TRBJ2-7): GAGVSQSPSNKVTEKGKDVELRCDPISGHTALYWYRQSLGQGLEFLIYFQGNSAPDKSGLPSDRFSAERTGGSVSTLTIQRTQQEDSAVYLCASSPEGQGPYEQYFGPGTRLTVT.

The rearrangement uses TRBV7-2 and TRBJ2-2, with a weak D call TRBD2 (5 bases). The CDR3 has 14 amino acids. CDR1 SGHTA and CDR2 FQGNSA come from the germline V gene. V was trimmed by 3 bases and J by 4 bases, leaving 9 bases between them. The CDR3 spells CASSFYSVTGELFF. The CDR3 region has the DNA TGTGCCAGCAGCTTCTATAGCGTCACCGGGGAGCTGTTTTTT.

This chain uses TRBV2 with TRBJ1-4; perhaps TRBD1 as D (5 bases). The V end lost 6 bases, the J end lost 1 base, and 12 bases lay between the germline ends. CDR1 and CDR2 (germline): SNHLY, FYNNEI. The CDR3 has 15 residues. The CDR3 sequence is CASRVTGVTNEKLFF. The CDR3 coding sequence is TGTGCCAGCAGGGTCACAGGCGTAACTAATGAAAAACTGTTTTTT.

The J gene is TRBJ1-2, the V gene TRBV10-3, with 9 positions matching TRBD1. This CDR3 contains 13 residues. Germline loops: CDR1 ENHRY, CDR2 SYGVKD. Trimming took 3 bases from V and 5 from J; bases not matched to a gene: 1. CDR3 region: CAISDDRGYGYTF. In nucleotides, the CDR3 is TGTGCCATCAGTGATGACAGGGGGTATGGCTACACCTTC.

This clone was detected once. V and J are TRBV28 and TRBJ2-2, with a weak D call TRBD1 (5 bases). Germline V lookup: CDR1 MDHEN, CDR2 SYDVKM. V was pared by 6 bases and J by 4 bases, with 12 bases between. There are 14 residues in the CDR3. The DNA for the CDR3 is TGTGCCAGCAGCAAAACGACAGCCACCGGGGAGCTGTTTTTT. Translation: CASSKTTATGELFF.

The sample holds a few counts of this clone. This chain connects TRBV4-2 to TRBJ1-1; the match to TRBD1 covers 8 bases. The CDR3 runs 14 residues. Per germline, CDR1 LGHNA and CDR2 YNFKEQ. J lost 4 bases, V lost 5 bases, and 6 bases had no gene match. Written as DNA, the CDR3 is TGTGCCAGCAGCACACAGGGGGGGATCACTGAAGCTTTCTTT. It translates to CASSTQGGITEAFF.

The rearrangement uses TRBV28 and TRBJ2-5; unclear D gene. This CDR3 region has 14 residues. With 6 bases removed from V and 5 bases from J, the gap between germline ends came to 16 bases. From germline, CDR1 is MDHEN and CDR2 SYDVKM. CDR3 region: CASSQVGSEETQYF. CDR3 DNA sequence: TGTGCCAGCAGCCAGGTGGGGTCAGAGGAGACCCAGTACTTC.

This chain connects TRBV5-1 to TRBJ2-7, with TRBD2 matching over 8 bases. The CDR3 has 14 amino acids. Germline CDR1 is SGHRS and CDR2 is YFSETQ. V gave up 3 bases and J gave up 1 base; unmatched junction bases: 3. The CDR3 region is CASSWGLGSYEQYF. In DNA form, the CDR3 reads TGCGCCAGCAGCTGGGGACTAGGATCCTACGAGCAGTACTTC.

The chain combines TRBV11-1 with TRBJ1-1, with D perhaps matching TRBD1 (6 bases). Germline CDR1 and CDR2: SGHAT and FQDESV (reference sequence). This CDR3 has 16 amino acids. Trimming removed 4 bases at V and 3 bases at J, with 18 bases between. CDR3 nucleotide sequence: TGTGCCAGCAGCTCGGCTGGGGGGCGGTCGGACACTGAAGCTTTCTTT. It specifies CASSSAGGRSDTEAFF.